What follows are 8 T cell receptor beta chains derived from one specimen sequenced in a study of chemoradiotherapy in HPV16-positive cancers. Profiling relied on immunoSEQ multiplex PCR, and the TCRdb table lists in-frame clones only, not all of them. The data show just over 25,000 clones, roughly 92% seen once. Here the sequenced sample was blood, taken from a patient who underwent chemoradiotherapy. These TCRs come from a human donor with HPV-associated anogenital cancer.

The chain recombines TRBV4-2 with TRBJ2-7; TRBD2 agrees at 7 bases. The CDR3 totals 15 residues. V shed 4 bases, J shed 5 bases, and the junction held 11 bases outside the gene matches. Germline CDR1 is LGHNA and CDR2 is YNFKEQ. CDR3 sequence reads: CASSLKGGQNHEQYF. The CDR3 DNA follows: TGTGCCAGCAGCCTAAAGGGAGGGCAGAATCACGAGCAGTACTTC.

This clone turned up a few times. The J gene is TRBJ1-2, the V gene TRBV13; TRBD1 is a possible D gene (6 bases). The CDR3 totals 14 residues. CDR1 is PRHDT and CDR2 is FYEKMQ in the germline V gene (reference sequence). Trimming shortened V by 4 bases and J by 4 bases, and 13 bases separated the two germline ends. CDR3 bases: TGTGCCAGCAGCTCGTGGTCACAGGGCTATGGCTACACCTTC. It yields the protein CASSSWSQGYGYTF.

The genes are TRBV5-4 and TRBJ2-6; perhaps D is TRBD1 or TRBD2 (6 bases each). CDR1 is SGHNT, CDR2 YYREEE, per germline (reference sequence). Trimming took off 9 bases at V and 0 bases at J, with 19 bases between the two ends. This CDR3 has 17 residues. In nucleotides, the CDR3 is TGTGCCACCCCGTCGGGGGCAGACCGCTCTGGGGCCAACGTCCTGACTTTC. Protein: CATPSGADRSGANVLTF.

This chain uses TRBV27 with TRBJ2-7; D not resolved. The CDR3 covers 15 residues. V shed 4 bases and J shed 0 bases, with 13 bases lying between them. The germline gives CDR1 MNHEY, CDR2 SMNVEV (reference sequence). CDR3 in DNA: TGTGCCAGCAGTTCAAGTCCTCTGCTCTCCTACGAGCAGTACTTC. Amino acid sequence: CASSSSPLLSYEQYF.

The V and J genes are TRBV11-2 and TRBJ1-1; 8 nucleotides line up with TRBD1. The CDR3 length is 15 residues. Germline CDR1 is SGHAT and CDR2 is FQNNGV. V lost 4 bases, J lost 4 bases, and 8 bases stayed unmatched. CDR3 region: CASSSPTGAGTEAFF. The CDR3, as DNA: TGTGCCAGCAGCTCACCGACAGGGGCGGGCACTGAAGCTTTCTTT.

The V gene is TRBV27, the J gene TRBJ2-7; 7 bases align to TRBD2. The CDR3 contains 14 residues. Germline V gene sequence: CDR1 MNHEY, CDR2 SMNVEV (reference sequence). V gave up 5 bases and J gave up 0 bases; unmatched junction bases: 4. The DNA of the CDR3 is TGTGCCAGCAGTGTCGGACTAGGCTCCTACGAGCAGTACTTC. This gives the protein CASSVGLGSYEQYF.

This clone was found once. The genes are TRBV5-4 and TRBJ2-5; 11 positions agree with TRBD2. The germline CDR1 and CDR2 sequences are SGHNT and YYREEE (reference sequence). CDR3 length equals 14 residues. V lost 4 bases and J lost 2; bases outside the gene matches: 1. The CDR3 bases are TGTGCCAGCAGCCTAGCGGGGGGTCAAGAGACCCAGTACTTC. This translates into CASSLAGGQETQYF.

The chain has TRBV5-5 and TRBJ1-5; D might be TRBD1 (5 bases). The germline V gene has CDR1 SGHKS and CDR2 YYEKEE (reference sequence). This CDR3 has 16 residues. Trimming took off 4 bases at V and 0 bases at J, with 14 bases between the two ends. CDR3 region: CASSHVGGDSNQPQHF. The CDR3 bases are TGTGCCAGCAGCCATGTTGGAGGGGATAGCAATCAGCCCCAGCATTTT.